The 24 T cell receptor beta chains listed next were all sequenced from one sample in a study of PD-L1 blockade in urothelial cancer. The time point: peripheral blood 6 weeks after treatment start. Profiled with immunoSEQ multiplex PCR; TCRdb holds only in-frame clones, not every one. The sample holds over 100,000 clones, approximately 90% seen once. The sample consisted of PBMCs, taken around atezolizumab (anti-PD-L1) treatment. Receptor source: a man aged 55 to 70 with urothelial cancer.

This chain uses TRBV4-1 with TRBJ1-2; D ambiguous. From germline, CDR1 is MGHRA and CDR2 YSYEKL. This CDR3 spans 15 amino acids. V gave up 0 bases and J gave up 8 bases, with 16 bases separating them. CDR3 in DNA: TGCGCCAGCAGCCAAGATAGGGCGGGGTTTGAAGGCTACACCTTC. It encodes CASSQDRAGFEGYTF.

The chain carries TRBV12-5 and TRBJ2-7; no clear D. Looked up from germline, CDR1 is LGHNT and CDR2 is FRNRAP. The V end was cut by 2 bases, the J end by 4 bases, with 6 bases between. This CDR3 region has 12 residues. CDR3 loop: CASGLSLYEQYF. CDR3 in DNA: TGTGCTAGTGGTTTGTCCCTGTACGAGCAGTACTTC.

The chain employs TRBV23-1 and TRBJ1-5, with 8 bases fitting TRBD1. TRBV23-1 is flagged as an ORF with uncertain function. The CDR3 has 18 amino acids. The junction had 18 bases not matched to a gene; V was cut back by 7 bases and J by 4 bases. CDR3 residues: CASTSGQGGLAVNQPQHF. The CDR3 bases are TGCGCCAGCACCTCCGGACAGGGAGGACTCGCCGTAAATCAGCCCCAGCATTTT.

V gene TRBV5-1 combines with J gene TRBJ1-1; a possible D gene is TRBD1 (5 bases). This CDR3 region has 13 residues. The germline V and J ends were trimmed by 4 bases and 1 base, with 8 bases remaining between them. The germline V gene has CDR1 SGHRS and CDR2 YFSETQ. The CDR3: CASSLTANTEAFF. The CDR3, as DNA: TGCGCCAGCAGCCTGACAGCGAACACTGAAGCTTTCTTT.

The V call is TRBV11-1, the J call TRBJ2-7; D possibly corresponds to TRBD1 (6 bases). V was pared by 1 base and J by 2 bases, with 9 bases between. CDR1 is SGHAT and CDR2 is FQDESV in the germline V gene (reference sequence). The CDR3 loop spans 14 amino acids. CDR3 sequence: CASSLVDRAYEQYF. The CDR3 DNA is TGTGCCAGCAGCTTAGTGGACAGAGCCTACGAGCAGTACTTC.

The chain combines TRBV6-1 with TRBJ2-7, with 15 positions matching TRBD2. The germline V gene encodes CDR1 MNHNS and CDR2 SASEGT. J gave up 5 bases and V 4 bases, and 6 bases lay outside the gene matches. The CDR3 is 16 residues long. This CDR3 is CASSGGLAGGFHEQYF. In DNA, the CDR3 is TGTGCCAGCAGTGGGGGACTAGCGGGAGGATTCCACGAGCAGTACTTC.

This clone was counted a few times. The chain links TRBV5-4 to TRBJ2-7, with 12 bases fitting TRBD1. Germline V gene data show CDR1 as SGHNT and CDR2 as YYREEE (reference sequence). The V gene end was trimmed by 3 bases and the J gene end by 4 bases; junction bases not matched to a gene: 5. The CDR3 sequence is 15 residues long. The CDR3 DNA reads TGTGCCAGCAGCTCAGGGACAGGGGGCCCTTACGAGCAGTACTTC. The encoded protein is CASSSGTGGPYEQYF.

Concerning this clone: One junction end disagrees with the germline gene, perhaps due to a read error. DNA of the CDR3: TGTACCACCAGCAGAGATTCAGGATCTGAGACCCAGTACTTC. It encodes CTTSRDSGSETQYF. This chain connects TRBV15 to TRBJ2-5; D gene unclear. The CDR3 sequence is 14 residues long. The germline V gene has CDR1 LNHNV and CDR2 YYDKDF (reference sequence).

The chain joins TRBV11-2 to TRBJ2-3, with D unresolved. CDR1 is SGHAT and CDR2 is FQNNGV in the germline V gene. Trimming cost V 0 bases and J 2 bases, with 9 bases left between them. The CDR3 contains 15 residues. The CDR3 sequence: CASSLDTGFTDTQYF. As DNA, the CDR3 is TGTGCCAGCAGCTTAGATACGGGTTTCACAGATACGCAGTATTTT.

V is TRBV27 and J is TRBJ1-4; D unclear. This CDR3 has 17 residues. In germline, CDR1 is MNHEY, CDR2 SMNVEV (reference sequence). The V and J ends lost 3 bases and 0 bases respectively, with 14 bases between them. For the CDR3, the DNA is TGTGCCAGCAGTTTTGGGCAGGCCCGTCCAACTAATGAAAAACTGTTTTTT. It codes for CASSFGQARPTNEKLFF.

The CDR3 DNA sequence: TGCGCCAGCAGCCATTCCCGTGGGACAGGGGAAAAACTGTTTTTT. It encodes CASSHSRGTGEKLFF. The chain links TRBV4-3 to TRBJ1-4, with TRBD1 matching 9 bases. This CDR3 has 15 residues. V lost 3 bases to trimming and J lost 8 bases; unmatched junction nucleotides: 7. Germline CDR1 and CDR2: LGHNA and YSLEER.

This chain joins TRBV7-2 and TRBJ1-1; perhaps TRBD1 as D (6 bases). Germline V gene data show CDR1 as SGHTA and CDR2 as FQGNSA. The CDR3 runs to 14 residues. Trimming pared 5 bases from V and 1 base from J, leaving 11 bases between. The CDR3 nucleotides are TGTGCCAGCAGCATGAACAGGGAGAACACTGAAGCTTTCTTT. This gives the protein CASSMNRENTEAFF. The variable domain in full, with the rest retrieved from reference TRBV7-2 and TRBJ1-1, is GAGVSQSPSNKVTEKGKDVELRCDPISGHTALYWYRQSLGQGLEFLIYFQGNSAPDKSGLPSDRFSAERTGGSVSTLTIQRTQQEDSAVYLCASSMNRENTEAFFGQGTRLTVV.

The genes are TRBV19 and TRBJ2-3; the match to TRBD2 covers 11 bases. The V and J ends lost 5 bases and 2 bases, in that order; junction bases with no gene match: 6. The CDR3 is 16 residues long. In germline, CDR1 is LNHDA, CDR2 SQIVND (reference sequence). CDR3 sequence (DNA): TGTGCCAGTAGTTCTCGACTAGCGGGAAACACAGATACGCAGTATTTT. Protein: CASSSRLAGNTDTQYF.

The chain has TRBV7-2 and TRBJ2-4; TRBD2 is a possible D gene (6 bases). The germline gives CDR1 SGHTA, CDR2 FQGNSA. The CDR3 consists of 16 residues. Trimming stripped 7 bases from V and 0 bases from J, with 16 bases between. The CDR3 DNA is TGTGCCAGCACCGTTGGGGGGAACTTAGCCAAAAACATTCAGTACTTC. Residues: CASTVGGNLAKNIQYF.

The rearrangement links TRBV7-2 to TRBJ1-2; a weak D match, TRBD1 (5 bases). V was trimmed by 1 base and J by 6 bases, leaving 9 bases between them. Germline CDR1 SGHTA, CDR2 FQGNSA. This CDR3 is 13 amino acids long. CDR3: CASSLETEDGYTF. For the CDR3, the DNA is TGTGCCAGCAGCTTAGAGACAGAGGATGGCTACACCTTC.

In DNA form, the CDR3 reads TGTGCCAGCAGTGAAACTAGCGGGGCGAACACCGGGGAGCTGTTTTTT. It specifies CASSETSGANTGELFF. V is TRBV2 and J is TRBJ2-2; 10 bases align to TRBD2. The CDR3 spans 16 residues. Germline V lookup: CDR1 SNHLY, CDR2 FYNNEI. V gave up 2 bases and J gave up 0 bases; unmatched junction bases: 0. Drawing the rest from reference TRBV2 and TRBJ2-2, the complete variable domain is EPEVTQTPSHQVTQMGQEVILRCVPISNHLYFYWYRQILGQKVEFLVSFYNNEISEKSEIFDDQFSVERPDGSNFTLKIRSTKLEDSAMYFCASSETSGANTGELFFGEGSRLTVL.

The chain is built from TRBV4-2 and TRBJ1-2, with D perhaps matching TRBD1 (5 bases). Germline assignment: CDR1 LGHNA and CDR2 YNFKEQ. The CDR3 runs 14 residues. Trimming cost V 1 base and J 2 bases, with 8 bases left between them. CDR3: CASSQADINYGYTF. The CDR3 DNA is TGTGCCAGCAGCCAAGCGGACATCAACTATGGCTACACCTTC.

The chain joins TRBV2 to TRBJ2-5; TRBD2 agrees at 9 bases. This CDR3 is 17 amino acids long. Germline CDR1 reads SNHLY; CDR2 reads FYNNEI. The V gene end was trimmed by 2 bases and the J gene end by 3 bases; junction bases not matched to a gene: 10. CDR3 residues: CASSENPNSGGKETQYF. The CDR3 DNA follows: TGTGCCAGCAGTGAAAACCCCAACAGCGGGGGGAAAGAGACCCAGTACTTC.

This chain links TRBV11-3 with TRBJ2-7; 9 bases map to TRBD2. Germline V gives CDR1 SGHNT, CDR2 YENEEA. The CDR3 runs 13 residues. Unmatched junction bases numbered 6, after V lost 5 bases and J lost 7 bases. CDR3 amino acids: CASSRSGSGEQYF. The CDR3, as DNA: TGTGCCAGCAGCCGTAGCGGGAGTGGTGAGCAGTACTTC.

The chain employs TRBV6-1 and TRBJ2-5; D possibly corresponds to TRBD2 (6 bases). The CDR3 has 16 residues. CDR1 and CDR2 from the germline V gene are MNHNS and SASEGT. Between the trimmed V and J ends, which lost 2 bases and 1 base, there was a span of 14 bases. CDR3 sequence reads: CASSEHGGPPQETQYF. In nucleotides, the CDR3 is TGTGCCAGCAGTGAACACGGGGGACCCCCCCAAGAGACCCAGTACTTC.

The chain couples TRBV7-7 to TRBJ2-2; no reliable D call. V was trimmed by 2 bases and J by 1 base, leaving 5 bases between them. The germline CDR1 and CDR2 sequences are SSHAT and FNYEAQ (reference sequence). The length of the CDR3 is 14 residues. The CDR3 is CASSLQENTGELFF. CDR3 sequence (DNA): TGTGCCAGCAGCTTACAGGAGAACACCGGGGAGCTGTTTTTT.

This sequence joins TRBV11-3 and TRBJ2-2; D uncertain. This CDR3 is 14 amino acids long. Germline lookup yields CDR1 SGHNT and CDR2 YENEEA. V lost 5 bases, J lost 6 bases, and 13 bases lay in between. The chain's CDR3 is CASSPRAGSGELFF. As DNA, the CDR3 is TGTGCCAGCAGCCCGCGTGCCGGGTCCGGGGAGCTGTTTTTT. The variable domain in full, completed from reference TRBV11-3 and TRBJ2-2, reads EAGVVQSPRYKIIEKKQPVAFWCNPISGHNTLYWYLQNLGQGPELLIRYENEEAVDDSQLPKDRFSAERLKGVDSTLKIQPAELGDSAVYLCASSPRAGSGELFFGEGSRLTVL.

This chain links TRBV5-6 with TRBJ1-1; possible D gene TRBD1, 5 bases. The CDR3 contains 16 residues. Germline assignment: CDR1 SGHDT and CDR2 YYEEEE. Trimming left V 0 bases short and J 0 bases short, with 12 bases between. CDR3 in DNA: TGTGCCAGCAGCTTGGCCCCTCGACAGTTGAACACTGAAGCTTTCTTT. Protein product: CASSLAPRQLNTEAFF.

The chain carries TRBV5-1 and TRBJ2-5; tentative D call: TRBD2 (5 bases). This CDR3 region has 15 residues. Trimming cost V 8 bases and J 5 bases, with 22 bases left between them. The V gene's germline CDR1 is SGHRS and CDR2 YFSETQ. The DNA of the CDR3 is TGCGCCAGTAGGGAGAGCGATATGACCATTGAGACCCAGTACTTC. Amino acid sequence: CASRESDMTIETQYF. The whole variable domain, filled in from reference TRBV5-1 and TRBJ2-5, reads KAGVTQTPRYLIKTRGQQVTLSCSPISGHRSVSWYQQTPGQGLQFLFEYFSETQRNKGNFPGRFSGRQFSNSRSEMNVSTLELGDSALYLCASRESDMTIETQYFGPGTRLLVL.